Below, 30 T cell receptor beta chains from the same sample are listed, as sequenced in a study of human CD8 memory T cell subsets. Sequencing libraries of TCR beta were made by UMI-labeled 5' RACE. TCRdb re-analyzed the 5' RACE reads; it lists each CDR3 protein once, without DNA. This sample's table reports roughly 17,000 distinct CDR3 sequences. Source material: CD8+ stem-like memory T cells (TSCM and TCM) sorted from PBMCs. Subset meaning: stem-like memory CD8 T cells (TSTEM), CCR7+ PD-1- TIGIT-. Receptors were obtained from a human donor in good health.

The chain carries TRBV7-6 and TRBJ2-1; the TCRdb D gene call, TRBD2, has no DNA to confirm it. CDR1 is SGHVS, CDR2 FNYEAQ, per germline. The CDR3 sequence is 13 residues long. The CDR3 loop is CASSFSSGRAEFF.

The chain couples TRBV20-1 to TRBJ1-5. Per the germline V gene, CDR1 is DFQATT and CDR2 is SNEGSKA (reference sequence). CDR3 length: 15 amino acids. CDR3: CSAREMSNSNQPQHF.

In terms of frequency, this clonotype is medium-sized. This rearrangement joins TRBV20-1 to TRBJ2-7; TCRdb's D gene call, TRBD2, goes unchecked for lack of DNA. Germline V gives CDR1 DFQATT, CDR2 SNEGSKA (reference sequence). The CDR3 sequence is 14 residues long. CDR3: CSAREGLGFYEQYF.

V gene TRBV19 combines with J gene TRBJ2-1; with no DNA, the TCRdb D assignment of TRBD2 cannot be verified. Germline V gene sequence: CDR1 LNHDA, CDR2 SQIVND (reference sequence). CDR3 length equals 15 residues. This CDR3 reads CASAGLADSYNEQFF.

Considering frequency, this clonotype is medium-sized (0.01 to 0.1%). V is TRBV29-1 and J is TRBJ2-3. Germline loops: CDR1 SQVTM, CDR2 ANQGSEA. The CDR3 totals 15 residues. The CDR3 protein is CSVEYATDSTDTQYF.

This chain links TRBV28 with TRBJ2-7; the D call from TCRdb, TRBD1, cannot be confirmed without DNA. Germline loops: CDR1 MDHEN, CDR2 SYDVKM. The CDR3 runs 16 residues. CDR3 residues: CASSSRDSSLPYEQYF.

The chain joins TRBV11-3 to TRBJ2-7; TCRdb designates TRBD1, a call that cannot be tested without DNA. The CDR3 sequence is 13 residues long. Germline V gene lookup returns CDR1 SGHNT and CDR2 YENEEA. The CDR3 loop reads CASSSGGGYEQYF.

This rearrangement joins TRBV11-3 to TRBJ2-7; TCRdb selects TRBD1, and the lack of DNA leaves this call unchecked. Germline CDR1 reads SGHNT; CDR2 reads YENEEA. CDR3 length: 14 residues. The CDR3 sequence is CASSPPGTGVEQYF.

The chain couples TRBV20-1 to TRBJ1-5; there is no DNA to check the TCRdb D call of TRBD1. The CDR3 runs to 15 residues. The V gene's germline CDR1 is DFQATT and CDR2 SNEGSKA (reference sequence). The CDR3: CSADSGGGVGQPQHF.

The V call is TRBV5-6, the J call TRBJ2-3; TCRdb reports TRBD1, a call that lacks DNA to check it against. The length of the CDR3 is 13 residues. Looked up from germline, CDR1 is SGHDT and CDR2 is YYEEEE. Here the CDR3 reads CASNPTATDTQYF.

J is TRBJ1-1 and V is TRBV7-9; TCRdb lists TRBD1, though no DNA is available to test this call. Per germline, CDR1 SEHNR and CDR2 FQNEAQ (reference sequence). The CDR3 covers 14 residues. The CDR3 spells CASSPQRTVTEAFF.

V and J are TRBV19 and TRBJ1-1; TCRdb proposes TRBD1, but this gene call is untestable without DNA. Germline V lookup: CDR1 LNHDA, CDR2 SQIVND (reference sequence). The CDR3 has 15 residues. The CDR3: CASSNTGTENTEAFF.

CDR3 sequence: CASSSTYEQYF. The V gene is TRBV11-2, the J gene TRBJ2-7. There are 11 residues in the CDR3. Germline V gene data show CDR1 as SGHAT and CDR2 as FQNNGV.

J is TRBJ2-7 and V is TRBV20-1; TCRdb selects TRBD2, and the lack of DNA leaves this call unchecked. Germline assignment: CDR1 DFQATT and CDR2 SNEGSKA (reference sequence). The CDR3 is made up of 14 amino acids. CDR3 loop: CSALEAGRPYEQYF.

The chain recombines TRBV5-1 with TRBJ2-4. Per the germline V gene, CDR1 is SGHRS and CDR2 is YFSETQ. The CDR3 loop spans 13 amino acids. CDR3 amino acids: CASSVGVGRIQYF.

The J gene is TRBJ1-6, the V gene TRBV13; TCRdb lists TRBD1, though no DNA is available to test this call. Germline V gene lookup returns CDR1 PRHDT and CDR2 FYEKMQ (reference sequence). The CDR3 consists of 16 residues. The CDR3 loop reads CASSNRDRGSNSPLHF. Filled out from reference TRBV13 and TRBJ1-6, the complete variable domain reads AAGVIQSPRHLIKEKRETATLKCYPIPRHDTVYWYQQGPGQDPQFLISFYEKMQSDKGSIPDRFSAQQFSDYHSELNMSSLELGDSALYFCASSNRDRGSNSPLHFGNGTRLTVT.

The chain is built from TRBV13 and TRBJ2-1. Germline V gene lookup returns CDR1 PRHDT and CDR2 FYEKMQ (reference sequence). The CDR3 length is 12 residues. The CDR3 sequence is CASSLGVNEQFF.

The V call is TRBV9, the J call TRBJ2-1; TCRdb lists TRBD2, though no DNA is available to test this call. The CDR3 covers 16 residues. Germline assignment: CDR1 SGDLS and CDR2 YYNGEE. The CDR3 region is CASSVEAGTRFNEQFF.

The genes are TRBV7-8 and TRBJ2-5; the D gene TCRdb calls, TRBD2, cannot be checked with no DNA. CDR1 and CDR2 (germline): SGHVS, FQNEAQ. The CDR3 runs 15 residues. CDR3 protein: CASSPTAGMGETQYF.

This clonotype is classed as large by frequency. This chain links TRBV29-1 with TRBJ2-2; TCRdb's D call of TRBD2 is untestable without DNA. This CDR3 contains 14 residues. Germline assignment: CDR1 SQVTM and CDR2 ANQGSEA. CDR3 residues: CSVPAGALSGELFF.

The CDR3: CASSLGPLGQGIYEQYF. This chain links TRBV7-8 with TRBJ2-7; with no DNA, the TCRdb D assignment of TRBD1 cannot be verified. CDR1 and CDR2 (germline): SGHVS, FQNEAQ. The CDR3 has 17 amino acids.

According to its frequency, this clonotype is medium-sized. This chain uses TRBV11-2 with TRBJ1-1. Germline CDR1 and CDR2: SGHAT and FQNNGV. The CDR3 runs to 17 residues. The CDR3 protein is CASSLTQREGVNTEAFF.

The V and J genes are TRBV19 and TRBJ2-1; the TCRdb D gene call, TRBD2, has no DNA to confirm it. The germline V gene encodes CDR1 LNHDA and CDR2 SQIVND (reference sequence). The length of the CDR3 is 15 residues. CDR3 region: CASSMRAGSYNEQFF. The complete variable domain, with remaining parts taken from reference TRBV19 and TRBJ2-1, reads DGGITQSPKYLFRKEGQNVTLSCEQNLNHDAMYWYRQDPGQGLRLIYYSQIVNDFQKGDIAEGYSVSREKKESFPLTVTSAQKNPTAFYLCASSMRAGSYNEQFFGPGTRLTVL.

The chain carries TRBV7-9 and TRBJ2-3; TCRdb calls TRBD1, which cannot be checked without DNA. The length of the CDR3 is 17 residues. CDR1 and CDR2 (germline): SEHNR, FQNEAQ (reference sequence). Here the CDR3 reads CASSFVGAGEVTDTQYF.

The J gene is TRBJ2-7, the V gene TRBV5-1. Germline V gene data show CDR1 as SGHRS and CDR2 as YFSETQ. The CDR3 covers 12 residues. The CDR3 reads CASSLKGDEQYF.

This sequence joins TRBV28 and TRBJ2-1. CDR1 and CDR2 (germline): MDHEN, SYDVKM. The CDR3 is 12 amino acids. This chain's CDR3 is CASSFGQDEQFF.

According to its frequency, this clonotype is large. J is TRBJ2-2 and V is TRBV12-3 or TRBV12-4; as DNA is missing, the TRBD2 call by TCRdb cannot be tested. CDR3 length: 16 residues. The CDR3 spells CASSHAGIRRTGELFF.

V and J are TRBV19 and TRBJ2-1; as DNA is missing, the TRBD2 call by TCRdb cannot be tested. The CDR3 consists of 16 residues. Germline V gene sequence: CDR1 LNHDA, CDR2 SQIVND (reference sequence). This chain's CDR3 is CASSIGGRSSYNEQFF.

This CDR3 is CASSYSGGLYTGELFF. This rearrangement joins TRBV6-2 or TRBV6-3 to TRBJ2-2; TCRdb names TRBD1, which stays unverified in the absence of DNA. The CDR3 is made up of 16 amino acids. Germline V gene lookup returns CDR1 MNHEY and CDR2 SVGEGT.

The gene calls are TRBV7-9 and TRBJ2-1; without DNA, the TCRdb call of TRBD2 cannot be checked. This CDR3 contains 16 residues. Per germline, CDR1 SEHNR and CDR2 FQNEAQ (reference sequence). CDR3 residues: CASSLEGLALDNEQFF.